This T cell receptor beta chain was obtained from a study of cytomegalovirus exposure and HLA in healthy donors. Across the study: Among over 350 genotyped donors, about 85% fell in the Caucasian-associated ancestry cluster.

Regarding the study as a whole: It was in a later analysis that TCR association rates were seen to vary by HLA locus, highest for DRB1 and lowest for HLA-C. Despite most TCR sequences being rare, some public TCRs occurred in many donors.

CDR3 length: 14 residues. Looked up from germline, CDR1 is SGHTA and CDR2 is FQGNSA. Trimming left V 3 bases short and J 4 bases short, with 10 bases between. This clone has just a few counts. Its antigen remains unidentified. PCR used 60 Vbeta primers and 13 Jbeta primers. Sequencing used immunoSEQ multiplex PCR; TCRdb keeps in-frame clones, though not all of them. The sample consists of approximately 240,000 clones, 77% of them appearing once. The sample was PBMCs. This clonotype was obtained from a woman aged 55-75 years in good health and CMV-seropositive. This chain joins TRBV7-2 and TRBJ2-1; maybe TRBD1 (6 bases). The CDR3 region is CASSFQGRYNEQFF. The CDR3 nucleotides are TGTGCCAGCAGCTTCCAGGGGCGTTACAATGAGCAGTTCTTC.